What follows describes a single T cell receptor (beta chain). The specificity of this receptor is unknown. Base qualities are not provided; no much larger clone lies one nucleotide away. From the cysteine up to the phenylalanine, the CDR3 has a length of 18 residues. Only CDR3 DNA is held: 54 bases, read in frame from base 1. Based on the germline V gene (reference sequence), the CDR1 and CDR2 sequences are LGHDT and YNNKEL. Between the V and J ends, shortened by 1 base and 0 bases respectively, the junction contains 16 bases. This entry is derived from a study of CD8 T cells in ankylosing spondylitis (dated by TCRdb to about 2017). Looking at the study overall: The study profiled T cell receptor beta repertoires in healthy donors and ankylosing spondylitis patients to find disease-linked TCR variants. In total, the full study cohort was made up of about 99 healthy donors and some 26 ankylosing spondylitis patients. Peripheral blood was sampled, and synovial fluid was additionally collected from ankylosing spondylitis patients. Here is what the overall study found, with its caveats: The disease-linked clones were reported as significantly enriched in matched synovial fluid samples from ankylosing spondylitis patients. The disease-linked clones showed a CD8+ phenotype and occurred at relatively low frequencies in peripheral blood. Some TCR beta motif variants had previously been reported in synovial fluid and blood of reactive arthritis patients, which suggested common disease-initiation mechanisms. Blood from ankylosing spondylitis patients appeared to be characterized by a TCR beta motif made up of 8 or 9 highly homologous amino acid variants.

The data were produced on an Illumina MiSeq. Quantitative 5'-RACE with molecular barcodes was used to prepare TCR beta libraries. On the authors' methods: To identify disease-linked TCR variants, a new computational method was used, one built on a probabilistic model of VDJ rearrangement. Using fastp trimming at Q25 and MiXCR clonotype assembly, TCRdb reanalyzed the public sequencing data and kept in-frame beta chains. Each entry is one CDR3 protein sequence, shown with its most common DNA and genes. TCRdb, not the authors, supplied the V and J calls. The sample table contains some 30,000 distinct CDR3 sequences; only one count was recorded for 12% to 15% of them. The leading ten clones occupy more than 30% of the sample.

The sequence derives from a male donor with ankylosing spondylitis or in good health (not recorded which). Sequencing was done on a sample of blood. Here the chain combines TRBV3-1 and TRBJ2-4, with TRBD2 as a weak D call on 6 bases. The CDR3: CASSQVKSPGLAKNIQYF. The DNA reads TGTGCCAGCAGCCAAGTGAAATCGCCGGGACTAGCCAAAAACATTCAGTACTTC.